This T cell receptor (beta chain) appears in the sequencing data of a study of OX40 agonist ivuxolimab in advanced cancers. Overall study: Anti-PD-1, anti-PD-L1 or anti-CTLA-4 therapy given earlier was allowed, and around 40% had some.

Autoimmune disease history or systemic immunosuppression meant exclusion. The repertoire was sequenced with immunoSEQ multiplex PCR; TCRdb's copy has only in-frame clones and lacks some. The table includes tens of thousands of clones, 90% detected once. V was trimmed by 6 bases and J by 0 bases, leaving 8 bases between them. CDR3 length: 14 amino acids. The germline gives CDR1 LNHDA, CDR2 SQIVND (reference sequence). The sequence derives from an adult with an advanced solid tumor such as melanoma, head and neck, liver or kidney cancer. The chain joins TRBV19 to TRBJ1-4, with D possibly being TRBD1 (5 bases). The starting material was CD4+ or CD8+ T cells sorted from blood, obtained in a trial of the OX40 agonist ivuxolimab. CDR3 sequence (DNA): TGTGCCAGTAGCGCGACAGCAACTAATGAAAAACTGTTTTTT. This gives the protein CASSATATNEKLFF.